This TCR beta chain comes out of a study of T cell clonality in common variable immunodeficiency. Whole-study findings and limits: What drives increased CVID clonality needs T cell subpopulation sequencing. CVID subjects showed higher TCRbeta clonality than healthy controls. Reportedly, TCR beta sequences from common variable immunodeficiency showed fewer deletions and N-nucleotide insertions.

For at least one year, all CVID subjects received replacement immunoglobulin. Blood came from CVID subjects not ill and not taking immunomodulatory or immunosuppressive medication. This clone was recorded a few times. Antigen specificity is unknown. Data came from immunoSEQ multiplex PCR; TCRdb stores just in-frame clones and leaves some out. The data show fewer than 35,000 clones, with none appearing a single time. The clonotype comes from a human donor with common variable immunodeficiency. Sequenced material: peripheral blood mononuclear cells.

The part of the CDR3 DNA that was read is TGTGCCAGCAGTTTATCTACGGACAGGGGCGATCAGCCC. Protein: CASSLSTDRGDQP. The whole CDR3 protein is CASSLSTDRGDQPQHF. This chain joins TRBV6-2 or TRBV6-3 and TRBJ1-5, with 9 bases matching TRBD1. Read sequence stops 3 residues before the CDR3 end, and the germline J gene provides the missing end. Germline CDR1 is MNHEY and CDR2 is SVGEGT. V was clipped by 4 bases and J by 5 bases; unmatched bases: 9. The length of the CDR3 is 16 residues.